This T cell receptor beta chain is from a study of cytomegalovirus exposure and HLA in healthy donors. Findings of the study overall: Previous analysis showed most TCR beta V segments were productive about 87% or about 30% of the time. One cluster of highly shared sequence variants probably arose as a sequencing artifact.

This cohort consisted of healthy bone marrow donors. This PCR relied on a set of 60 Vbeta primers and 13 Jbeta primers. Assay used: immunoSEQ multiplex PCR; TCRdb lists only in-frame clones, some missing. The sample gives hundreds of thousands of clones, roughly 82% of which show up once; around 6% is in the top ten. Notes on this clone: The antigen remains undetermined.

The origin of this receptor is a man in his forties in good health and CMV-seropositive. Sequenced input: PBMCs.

The CDR3 bases are TGCGCCAGCAGCCGCAACAGGGCCGATACGCAGTATTTT. Translation: CASSRNRADTQYF. The rearrangement uses TRBV5-1 and TRBJ2-3, with D perhaps TRBD1 (6 bases). The V gene's germline CDR1 is SGHRS and CDR2 YFSETQ. The CDR3 runs to 13 residues. Trimming shortened V by 4 bases and J by 6 bases, and 12 bases separated the two germline ends.